Presented here are 18 T cell receptor beta chains from one specimen sequenced in a study of T cells in Graves' hyperthyroidism and ophthalmopathy. The source material, RNA transcripts, was used to amplify TCR beta CDR3 regions. The HTBI primer set served for first-round RT-PCR of the TCR CDR3. MiXCR, run by TCRdb on the multiplex PCR reads, gives a single entry per CDR3 protein. The data show approximately 300,000 distinct CDR3 sequences, with about 18% seen just once and about 51% held by the top ten. The sequencing input was blood. The receptor source for this set is a woman aged 60-70 years with Graves' ophthalmopathy.

The rearrangement links TRBV6-1 to TRBJ2-1; 8 bases are a match to TRBD2. V shed 5 bases and J 1 base; nucleotides not matched to a gene: 7. Germline V lookup: CDR1 MNHNS, CDR2 SASEGT. The CDR3 is made up of 16 amino acids. CDR3 nucleotide sequence: TGTGCCAGCAGTTCCCTCGGCGGGGGGTCCTACAATGAGCAGTTCTTC. Its translation is CASSSLGGGSYNEQFF.

This clonotype has at least ten counts. The J gene is TRBJ2-1, the V gene TRBV20-1, with D possibly TRBD1 on 6 matching bases. CDR3 length: 15 residues. Trimming pared 0 bases from V and 2 bases from J, leaving 11 bases between. CDR1 and CDR2 (germline): DFQATT, SNEGSKA (reference sequence). The CDR3 region has the DNA TGCAGTGCTAGAGAGCATGGGGGCCCCTACAATGAGCAGTTCTTC. Translated: CSAREHGGPYNEQFF.

This clonotype was recorded once. The V call is TRBV7-9, the J call TRBJ1-4; 7 bases line up with TRBD1. Trimming at V came to 5 bases and at J to 3 bases, leaving 6 bases not matched to a gene. Germline V gene lookup returns CDR1 SEHNR and CDR2 FQNEAQ (reference sequence). The length of the CDR3 is 15 residues. For the CDR3, the DNA is TGTGCCAGCAGCCCCCAGGGGGAAGCTAATGAAAAACTGTTTTTT. Its protein is CASSPQGEANEKLFF.

This clonotype was counted many times. The rearrangement uses TRBV7-2 and TRBJ1-2; D remains unclear. The CDR3 covers 13 residues. The V gene's germline CDR1 is SGHTA and CDR2 FQGNSA. V shed 5 bases and J shed 4 bases, with 11 bases lying between them. DNA for the CDR3: TGTGCCAGCAGCGTGGACGGACTCTATGGCTACACCTTC. This sequence encodes CASSVDGLYGYTF. Combining the CDR3 with reference TRBV7-2 and TRBJ1-2 gives the whole variable domain GAGVSQSPSNKVTEKGKDVELRCDPISGHTALYWYRQSLGQGLEFLIYFQGNSAPDKSGLPSDRFSAERTGGSVSTLTIQRTQQEDSAVYLCASSVDGLYGYTFGSGTRLTVV.

This clonotype was seen repeatedly, ten times or more. The genes are TRBV5-1 and TRBJ2-3, with no clear D. Germline CDR1 SGHRS, CDR2 YFSETQ. V dropped 0 bases and J dropped 4 bases, with 9 bases sitting between them. This CDR3 has 14 residues. The CDR3 reads CASSLDGEADTQYF. The CDR3 coding sequence is TGCGCCAGCAGCTTGGATGGGGAAGCAGATACGCAGTATTTT.

This clonotype has a count of ten or more. J is TRBJ1-4 and V is TRBV6-1; TRBD1 aligns across 8 bases. CDR1 is MNHNS, CDR2 SASEGT, per germline. The V segment lost 2 bases and the J segment 1 base; nucleotides outside the gene matches: 6. This CDR3 contains 17 residues. The CDR3 coding sequence is TGTGCCAGCAGTGAACGCAGGGGGCAAGGAACTAATGAAAAACTGTTTTTT. Translating it yields CASSERRGQGTNEKLFF.

Many counts were recorded for this clonotype. CDR3 sequence: CSAGRDGINQPQHF. For the CDR3, the DNA is TGCAGTGCAGGGAGGGACGGGATAAATCAGCCCCAGCATTTT. The rearrangement links TRBV20-1 to TRBJ1-5, with D perhaps TRBD1 (5 bases). V was shortened by 6 bases and J by 4 bases, with 16 bases between the two germline ends. This CDR3 has 14 amino acids. Per germline, CDR1 DFQATT and CDR2 SNEGSKA (reference sequence).

This clonotype was counted at least ten times. J is TRBJ2-7 and V is TRBV2; D is ambiguous. CDR1 is SNHLY, CDR2 FYNNEI, per germline. This CDR3 contains 12 residues. V was pared by 7 bases and J by 2 bases, with 9 bases between. CDR3 nucleotides: TGTGCCAGCACGACACTAACCTACGAGCAGTACTTC. It encodes CASTTLTYEQYF.

The chain combines TRBV6-2 or TRBV6-3 with TRBJ2-5; unclear D gene. V was pared by 0 bases and J by 12 bases, with 14 bases between. CDR3 length: 13 amino acids. CDR1 MNHEY and CDR2 SVGEGT come from the germline V gene. CDR3 in DNA: TGTGCCAGCAGTTACTCTGGTGGGCAAAGGGAGTACTTC. Its protein is CASSYSGGQREYF.

The V and J genes are TRBV18 and TRBJ2-2; no clear D. V was trimmed by 3 bases and J by 2 bases, leaving 7 bases between them. Germline V gene lookup returns CDR1 KGHSH and CDR2 LQKENI. The CDR3 spans 14 residues. The CDR3 protein is CASSPPRNTGELFF. CDR3 nucleotide sequence: TGTGCCAGCTCACCGCCAAGAAACACCGGGGAGCTGTTTTTT.

This clonotype was observed at least ten times. The chain uses TRBV3-1 and TRBJ2-7; 7 nucleotides line up with TRBD1. Looked up from germline, CDR1 is LGHDT and CDR2 is YNNKEL (reference sequence). The CDR3 sequence is 17 residues long. J gave up 2 bases and V 2 bases, and 12 bases lay outside the gene matches. The CDR3 here is CASSQRVRTGDPYEQYF. CDR3 nucleotides: TGTGCCAGCAGCCAACGTGTTCGGACAGGAGACCCCTACGAGCAGTACTTC.

The chain carries TRBV20-1 and TRBJ2-3; TRBD2 is a possible D gene (5 bases). Germline CDR1 and CDR2: DFQATT and SNEGSKA (reference sequence). V lost 5 bases and J lost 0, with 15 bases in between. The CDR3 length is 15 residues. As DNA, the CDR3 is TGCAGTGCTGAAACGAGGGTATTCAGCACAGATACGCAGTATTTT. This translates into CSAETRVFSTDTQYF.

This clonotype was observed many times. The V and J genes are TRBV6-1 and TRBJ2-5; D ambiguous. Trimming pared 6 bases from V and 5 bases from J, leaving 7 bases between. CDR1 MNHNS and CDR2 SASEGT come from the germline V gene. This CDR3 contains 11 residues. In nucleotides, the CDR3 is TGTGCCAGCAGAATGGGCGAGACCCAGTACTTC. Translation gives CASRMGETQYF.

The CDR3 DNA follows: TGTGCCAGCAGCTTCAACAGGGGGTCTAATGAAAAACTGTTTTTT. This translates into CASSFNRGSNEKLFF. The rearrangement uses TRBV7-2 and TRBJ1-4; 8 nucleotides match TRBD1. Unmatched junction bases numbered 3, after V lost 3 bases and J lost 3 bases. The CDR3 runs to 15 residues. Germline CDR1 is SGHTA and CDR2 is FQGNSA. The variable domain in full, completed from reference TRBV7-2 and TRBJ1-4, reads GAGVSQSPSNKVTEKGKDVELRCDPISGHTALYWYRQSLGQGLEFLIYFQGNSAPDKSGLPSDRFSAERTGGSVSTLTIQRTQQEDSAVYLCASSFNRGSNEKLFFGSGTQLSVL.

This clonotype came up many times. The V gene is TRBV6-2 or TRBV6-3, the J gene TRBJ2-2; no clear D. The germline CDR1 and CDR2 sequences are MNHEY and SVGEGT. Trimming removed 2 bases from V and 0 bases from J, with 4 bases in between. This CDR3 comprises 14 residues. CDR3 nucleotide sequence: TGTGCCAGCAGTTACAACGCGAACACCGGGGAGCTGTTTTTT. It is translated as CASSYNANTGELFF.

This chain joins TRBV24-1 and TRBJ2-3; 9 nucleotides match TRBD1. The germline CDR1 and CDR2 sequences are KGHDR and SFDVKD. The CDR3 contains 15 residues. With 7 bases clipped from V and 5 bases from J, the junction kept 9 bases outside the gene matches. The CDR3 DNA reads as TGTGCCACCAGCCGGACAGGGGAGGCTGGAGATACGCAGTATTTT. Translation: CATSRTGEAGDTQYF.

This sequence joins TRBV7-2 and TRBJ1-2; tentative D call: TRBD1 (5 bases). There are 17 residues in the CDR3. V was clipped by 1 base and J by 1 base, with 16 bases between them. CDR1 and CDR2 (germline): SGHTA, FQGNSA. The CDR3 sequence: CASSLGLAGSHNYGYTF. The DNA for the CDR3 is TGTGCCAGCAGCTTAGGTTTGGCAGGGTCCCATAACTATGGCTACACCTTC.

This clonotype was detected ten times or more. The chain uses TRBV7-9 and TRBJ1-2; no firm D call. The ends were cut back, 6 bases at V and 5 bases at J, with 13 bases in the middle. This CDR3 contains 13 residues. Germline assignment: CDR1 SEHNR and CDR2 FQNEAQ (reference sequence). The DNA for the CDR3 is TGTGCCAGCAGGAGAGACTCCTCGTATGGCTACACCTTC. Residues: CASRRDSSYGYTF.